Each of the 20 T cell receptor beta chains below was sequenced from the same sample in a study of blood T cell repertoires in COVID-19. Clones were read by immunoSEQ multiplex PCR, and TCRdb kept only the in-frame ones, dropping some. The repertoire holds about 120,000 clones, with roughly 90% as singletons. The sequenced sample consisted of peripheral blood. These receptors all stem from a woman in her sixties with COVID-19, enrolled during active disease.

The rearrangement joins TRBV19 to TRBJ1-1, with 8 bases lining up with TRBD1. Trimming cost V 6 bases and J 2 bases; bases outside gene matches: 8. This CDR3 comprises 15 residues. The germline V gene encodes CDR1 LNHDA and CDR2 SQIVND (reference sequence). CDR3 nucleotides: TGTGCCAGTAGGGGGCCGGGACAGGTAAACACTGAAGCTTTCTTT. It encodes CASRGPGQVNTEAFF.

The rearrangement uses TRBV19 and TRBJ2-1, with D maybe TRBD2 (7 bases). This CDR3 contains 15 residues. With 2 bases removed from V and 7 bases from J, the gap between germline ends came to 15 bases. Germline loops: CDR1 LNHDA, CDR2 SQIVND (reference sequence). CDR3 in DNA: TGTGCCAGTAGTATAATTAGGGGGGGTTGGAATGAGCAGTTCTTC. Its translation is CASSIIRGGWNEQFF. Full variable domain (outside the CDR3, taken from reference TRBV19 and TRBJ2-1): DGGITQSPKYLFRKEGQNVTLSCEQNLNHDAMYWYRQDPGQGLRLIYYSQIVNDFQKGDIAEGYSVSREKKESFPLTVTSAQKNPTAFYLCASSIIRGGWNEQFFGPGTRLTVL.

This clone has more than one count but fewer than ten. The chain carries TRBV10-2 and TRBJ1-3, with D hard to call. Trimming stripped 4 bases from V and 2 bases from J, with 6 bases between. Germline loops: CDR1 WSHSY, CDR2 SAAADI. This CDR3 is 13 amino acids long. This CDR3 reads CASSAQAGNTIYF. CDR3 DNA sequence: TGCGCCAGCAGTGCTCAGGCTGGAAACACCATATATTTT.

This chain uses TRBV3-1 (or the pseudogene TRBV3-2) with TRBJ2-3, with D possibly TRBD2 on 5 matching bases. The CDR3 totals 14 residues. CDR1 LGHDT and CDR2 YNNKEL come from the germline V gene (reference sequence). Deletions cut 3 bases from V and 6 bases from J, with 13 bases between. CDR3 loop: CASSQPGFRDTQYF. DNA of the CDR3: TGTGCCAGCAGCCAGCCGGGGTTCAGGGATACGCAGTATTTT.

Turning to this clone: One end of the junction fails to match germline, which may point to a read error. The J gene is TRBJ1-6, the V gene TRBV6-1; 8 bases match TRBD1. Germline V lookup: CDR1 MNHNS, CDR2 SASEGT. The CDR3 is made up of 14 amino acids. The CDR3 protein is CASREDRGYSPLHF. DNA of the CDR3: TGTGCCAGCAGGGAAGACAGGGGCTATTCACCCCTCCACTTT.

The V call is TRBV6-2 or TRBV6-3, the J call TRBJ2-7, with 7 bases that match TRBD1. The CDR3 spans 17 residues. The trim removed 0 bases at V and 4 bases at J, leaving 12 bases unmatched. CDR1 MNHEY and CDR2 SVGEGT come from the germline V gene. The CDR3 spells CASSYSRFDSGQYEQYF. CDR3 DNA: TGTGCCAGCAGTTACTCTAGATTCGACTCGGGACAGTACGAGCAGTACTTC.

The chain has TRBV7-2 and TRBJ1-2; 9 bases are shared with TRBD1. Trimming cost V 7 bases and J 6 bases; bases outside gene matches: 6. From germline, CDR1 is SGHTA and CDR2 FQGNSA. The CDR3 sequence is 13 residues long. CDR3 coding DNA: TGTGCCAGCACCATAGGACAGGGGAATGGCTACACCTTC. Its translation is CASTIGQGNGYTF.

This clone has just one count. The genes are TRBV9 and TRBJ2-3; 8 nucleotides agree with TRBD2. With V trimmed by 5 bases and J by 2 bases, 7 bases remained unmatched. The CDR3 runs 15 residues. Per germline, CDR1 SGDLS and CDR2 YYNGEE. CDR3 DNA: TGTGCCAGCAGTAGAGCGGGGGCCCCCACAGATACGCAGTATTTT. Translated, it gives CASSRAGAPTDTQYF.

This clone appeared a few times. The chain is built from TRBV6-4 and TRBJ2-3, with D perhaps matching TRBD1 (5 bases). The CDR3 has 13 residues. Germline V gene data show CDR1 as MRHNA and CDR2 as SNTAGT. V was shortened by 3 bases and J by 2 bases, with 6 bases between the two germline ends. As DNA, the CDR3 is TGTGCCAGCAGTGAACAGGTCACAGATACGCAGTATTTT. Its translation is CASSEQVTDTQYF.

J is TRBJ1-1 and V is TRBV13; tentatively, D is TRBD1 (5 bases). CDR1 PRHDT and CDR2 FYEKMQ come from the germline V gene (reference sequence). The CDR3 extends over 15 amino acids. V was trimmed by 1 base and J by 4 bases, leaving 13 bases between them. The CDR3 protein is CASSLEGRVGTEAFF. CDR3 sequence (DNA): TGTGCCAGCAGCTTAGAGGGCAGGGTGGGCACTGAAGCTTTCTTT. Complete variable domain (other parts from reference TRBV13 and TRBJ1-1): AAGVIQSPRHLIKEKRETATLKCYPIPRHDTVYWYQQGPGQDPQFLISFYEKMQSDKGSIPDRFSAQQFSDYHSELNMSSLELGDSALYFCASSLEGRVGTEAFFGQGTRLTVV.

This clone was detected a few times. V gene TRBV5-1 combines with J gene TRBJ1-6; 8 bases agree with TRBD1. CDR1 SGHRS and CDR2 YFSETQ come from the germline V gene. The trim removed 3 bases at V and 9 bases at J, leaving 14 bases unmatched. The CDR3 has 17 residues. CDR3 bases: TGCGCCAGCAGCTCGAACCCCGTGACAGGGGTGAGTTCACCCCTCCACTTT. It codes for CASSSNPVTGVSSPLHF. Combining the CDR3 with reference TRBV5-1 and TRBJ1-6 gives the whole variable domain KAGVTQTPRYLIKTRGQQVTLSCSPISGHRSVSWYQQTPGQGLQFLFEYFSETQRNKGNFPGRFSGRQFSNSRSEMNVSTLELGDSALYLCASSSNPVTGVSSPLHFGNGTRLTVT.

This rearrangement joins TRBV7-3 to TRBJ2-3; TRBD2 agrees at 11 bases. Germline loops: CDR1 SGHTA, CDR2 FQGTGA. The CDR3 is made up of 15 amino acids. V trimming: 6 bases; J trimming: 0 bases; junction bases outside the gene matches: 2. Written as DNA, the CDR3 is TGTGCCAGCAGTTTAGCGGGGGGGAGCACAGATACGCAGTATTTT. Its translation: CASSLAGGSTDTQYF. Based on the CDR3 plus reference TRBV7-3 and TRBJ2-3, the full variable domain is GAGVSQTPSNKVTEKGKYVELRCDPISGHTALYWYRQSLGQGPEFLIYFQGTGAADDSGLPNDRFFAVRPEGSVSTLKIQRTERGDSAVYLCASSLAGGSTDTQYFGPGTRLTVL.

Note on this clone: One end of the junction does not line up with germline, which may come from a read error. The chain is built from TRBV18 and TRBJ1-3, with D perhaps TRBD1 (5 bases). CDR3 size: 15 residues. Germline values: CDR1 KGHSH, CDR2 LQKENI. The CDR3 DNA sequence: TGTGCCAGCTCCCCACAGGCACAGTTCGGAAACACCATATATTTT. Protein: CASSPQAQFGNTIYF.

Notes on this clone: The same CDR3 is also encoded by other DNA sequences in this sample. V gene TRBV6-2 or TRBV6-3 combines with J gene TRBJ1-1; possibly TRBD1 for D (6 bases). Trimming removed 2 bases from V and 0 bases from J, with 7 bases in between. The CDR3 is made up of 14 amino acids. Germline CDR1 and CDR2: MNHEY and SVGEGT. CDR3 loop: CASSYGGMNTEAFF. CDR3 in DNA: TGTGCCAGCAGTTACGGGGGCATGAACACTGAAGCTTTCTTT.

The count of this clone is one. The V gene is TRBV15, the J gene TRBJ2-1; D is possibly TRBD1 (5 bases). The CDR3 is 14 residues long. Germline V lookup: CDR1 LNHNV, CDR2 YYDKDF (reference sequence). Trimming shortened V by 6 bases and J by 6 bases, and 15 bases separated the two germline ends. Written as DNA, the CDR3 is TGTGCCACCAGGGACACAAGAAGATTCAATGAGCAGTTCTTC. Its protein product is CATRDTRRFNEQFF.

The rearrangement links TRBV27 to TRBJ1-1; 7 nucleotides line up with TRBD1. V trimming: 6 bases; J trimming: 5 bases; junction bases outside the gene matches: 9. The CDR3 extends over 14 amino acids. Germline CDR1 and CDR2: MNHEY and SMNVEV (reference sequence). CDR3 residues: CASSPGTAITEAFF. CDR3 coding DNA: TGTGCCAGCAGCCCCGGGACAGCGATAACTGAAGCTTTCTTT.

The chain employs TRBV6-5 and TRBJ2-7; 7 bases line up with TRBD1. V gave up 5 bases and J gave up 2 bases; unmatched junction bases: 3. This CDR3 comprises 13 residues. Germline values: CDR1 MNHEY, CDR2 SVGAGI. The CDR3: CASSRQGTYEQYF. CDR3 DNA: TGTGCCAGCAGTCGACAGGGTACCTACGAGCAGTACTTC.

This clone was observed a single time. The chain is built from TRBV29-1 and TRBJ1-4; D gene ambiguous. V shed 4 bases and J shed 0 bases, with 9 bases lying between them. The CDR3 runs to 14 residues. CDR1 is SQVTM and CDR2 is ANQGSEA in the germline V gene. CDR3 sequence: CSVVGYATNEKLFF. DNA for the CDR3: TGCAGCGTTGTCGGGTATGCAACTAATGAAAAACTGTTTTTT.

This rearrangement joins TRBV3-1 (or the pseudogene TRBV3-2) to TRBJ2-7; 8 bases are a match to TRBD2. In germline, CDR1 is LGHDT, CDR2 YNNKEL (reference sequence). CDR3 size: 14 residues. Germline trimming cut 5 bases from V and 5 bases from J; bases unmatched to any gene: 8. The CDR3 region has the DNA TGTGCCAGCAGCGTACTAGCGGCGGTCGACGAGCAGTACTTC. It encodes CASSVLAAVDEQYF.

The rearrangement uses TRBV4-2 and TRBJ2-5; D gene uncertain. The CDR3 has 14 amino acids. The germline CDR1 and CDR2 sequences are LGHNA and YNFKEQ. Deletions cut 0 bases from V and 3 bases from J, with 8 bases between. In DNA form, the CDR3 reads TGTGCCAGCAGCCAAGATCTGAGCAAAGAGACCCAGTACTTC. This sequence encodes CASSQDLSKETQYF.